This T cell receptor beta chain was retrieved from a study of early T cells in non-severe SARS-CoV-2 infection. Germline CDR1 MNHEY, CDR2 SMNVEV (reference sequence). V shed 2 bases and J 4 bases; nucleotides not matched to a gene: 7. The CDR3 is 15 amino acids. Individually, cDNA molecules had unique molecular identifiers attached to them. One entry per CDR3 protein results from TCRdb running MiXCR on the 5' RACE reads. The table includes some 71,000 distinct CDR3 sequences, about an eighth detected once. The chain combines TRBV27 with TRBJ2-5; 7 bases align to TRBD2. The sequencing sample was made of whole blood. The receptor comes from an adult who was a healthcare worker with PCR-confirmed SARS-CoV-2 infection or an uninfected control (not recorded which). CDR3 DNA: TGTGCCAGCAGTTTACAAACAGCGGGACCAGAGACCCAGTACTTC. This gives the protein CASSLQTAGPETQYF.